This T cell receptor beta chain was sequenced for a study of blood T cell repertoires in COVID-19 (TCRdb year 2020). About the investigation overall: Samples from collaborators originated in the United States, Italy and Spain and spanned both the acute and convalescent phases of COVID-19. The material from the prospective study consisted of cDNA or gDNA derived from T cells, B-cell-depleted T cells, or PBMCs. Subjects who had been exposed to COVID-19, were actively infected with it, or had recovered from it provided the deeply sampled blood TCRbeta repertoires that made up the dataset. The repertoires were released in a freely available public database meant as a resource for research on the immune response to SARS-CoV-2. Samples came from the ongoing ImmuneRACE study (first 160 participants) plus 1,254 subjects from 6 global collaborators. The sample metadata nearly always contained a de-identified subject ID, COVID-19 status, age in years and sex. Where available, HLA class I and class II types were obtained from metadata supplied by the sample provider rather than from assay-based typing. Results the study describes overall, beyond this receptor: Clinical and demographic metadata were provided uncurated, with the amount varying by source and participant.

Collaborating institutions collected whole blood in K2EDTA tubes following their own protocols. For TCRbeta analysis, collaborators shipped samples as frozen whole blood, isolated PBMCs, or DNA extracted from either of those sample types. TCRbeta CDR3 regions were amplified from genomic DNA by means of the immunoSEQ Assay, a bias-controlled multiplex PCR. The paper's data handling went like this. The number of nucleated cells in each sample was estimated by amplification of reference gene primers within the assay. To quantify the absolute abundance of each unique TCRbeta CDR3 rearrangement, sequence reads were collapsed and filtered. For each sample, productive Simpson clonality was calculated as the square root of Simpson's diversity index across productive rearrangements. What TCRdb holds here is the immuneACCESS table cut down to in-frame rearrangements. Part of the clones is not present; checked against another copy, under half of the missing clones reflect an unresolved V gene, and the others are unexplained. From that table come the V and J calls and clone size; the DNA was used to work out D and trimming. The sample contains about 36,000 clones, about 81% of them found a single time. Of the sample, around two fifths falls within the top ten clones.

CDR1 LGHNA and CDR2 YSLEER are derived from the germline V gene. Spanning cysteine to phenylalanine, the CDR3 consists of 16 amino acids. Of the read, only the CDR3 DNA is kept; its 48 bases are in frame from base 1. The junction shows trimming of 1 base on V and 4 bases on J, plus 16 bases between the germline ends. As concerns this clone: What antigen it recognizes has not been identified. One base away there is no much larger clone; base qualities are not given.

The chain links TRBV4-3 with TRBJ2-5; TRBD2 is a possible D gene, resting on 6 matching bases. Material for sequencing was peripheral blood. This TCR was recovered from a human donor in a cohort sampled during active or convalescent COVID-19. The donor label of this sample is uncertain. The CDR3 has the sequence CASSQAVADERETQYF. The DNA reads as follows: TGCGCCAGCAGCCAAGCTGTAGCGGACGAAAGAGAGACCCAGTACTTC.